This T cell receptor (beta chain) originates from a study of blood T cells in healthy people across ages. Study background: Per two T cells, template switching captured roughly one barcoded beta molecule.

CDR3 length: 17 amino acids. Per the germline V gene, CDR1 is MDHEN and CDR2 is SYDVKM. Trimming left V 5 bases short and J 2 bases short, with 16 bases between. A second PCR, run for about 6 to 11 cycles, used a sample-barcoded 5' primer plus a J-beta primer mix. TCRdb fed the 5' RACE reads into MiXCR, producing one record per CDR3 protein. Among 2 million or so distinct CDR3 sequences listed, around 50% were seen once. Comment on this clonotype: Its antigen is currently unknown.

Donation came from healthy Caucasian individuals in Russia who were aged roughly 6 to 95. Study findings and constraints: It was not possible, with unsorted PBMCs, to conclusively compare naive and antigen-experienced cells.

The sample comprised blood. The TCR originated in a woman aged 40 to 49 in good health. V is TRBV28 and J is TRBJ1-6, with D possibly being TRBD1 (5 bases). The CDR3 is CASSGTSGSTYNSPLHF. Written as DNA, the CDR3 is TGTGCCAGCAGTGGGACCTCGGGAAGCACCTATAATTCACCCCTCCACTTT.